One sample yielded the 6 T cell receptor beta chains listed below, sequenced in a study of blood T cell repertoires in COVID-19. Profiled with immunoSEQ multiplex PCR; TCRdb holds only in-frame clones, not every one. The sample gives about 98,000 clones, 75% to 85% of which show up once; less than 25% is in the top ten. Sequencing was done on a sample of peripheral blood. The receptors originated from a man aged 65 to 79 with acute or convalescent COVID-19.

The V and J genes are TRBV5-6 and TRBJ1-6, with a possible D match to TRBD1 (5 bases). The length of the CDR3 is 15 residues. Germline CDR1 and CDR2: SGHDT and YYEEEE. The V end lost 4 bases, the J end lost 4 bases, and 12 bases lay between the germline ends. The CDR3 region is CASSRRDLYNSPLHF. The CDR3 coding sequence is TGTGCCAGCAGCAGGCGGGACCTTTATAATTCACCCCTCCACTTT.

This chain uses TRBV28 with TRBJ2-2; tentatively, D is TRBD1 (6 bases). Between the trimmed V and J ends, which lost 6 bases and 0 bases, there was a span of 11 bases. The CDR3 consists of 15 residues. CDR1 and CDR2 (germline): MDHEN, SYDVKM. The CDR3 DNA follows: TGTGCCAGCAGAGGACAGTTCTCGAACACCGGGGAGCTGTTTTTT. As protein: CASRGQFSNTGELFF. The variable domain in full, completed from reference TRBV28 and TRBJ2-2, reads DVKVTQSSRYLVKRTGEKVFLECVQDMDHENMFWYRQDPGLGLRLIYFSYDVKMKEKGDIPEGYSVSREKKERFSLILESASTNQTSMYLCASRGQFSNTGELFFGEGSRLTVL.

Only a few counts were recorded for this clone. The chain employs TRBV7-2 and TRBJ1-2; 8 positions agree with TRBD1. J was trimmed by 4 bases and V by 5 bases; bases with no gene match: 9. The CDR3 sequence is 15 residues long. Germline V lookup: CDR1 SGHTA, CDR2 FQGNSA. The CDR3 loop reads CASSGQTGVGYGYTF. CDR3 DNA sequence: TGTGCCAGCAGCGGACAGACAGGGGTGGGCTATGGCTACACCTTC.

The chain joins TRBV18 to TRBJ2-1; TRBD1 might be the D (5 bases). This CDR3 contains 14 residues. In germline, CDR1 is KGHSH, CDR2 LQKENI. With 4 bases removed from V and 4 bases from J, the gap between germline ends came to 11 bases. CDR3 nucleotide sequence: TGTGCCAGCTCACGACAGACAGAGTACAATGAGCAGTTCTTC. Amino acid sequence: CASSRQTEYNEQFF.

The rearrangement uses TRBV2 and TRBJ2-5; no clear D gene. There are 12 residues in the CDR3. The germline CDR1 and CDR2 sequences are SNHLY and FYNNEI. V was shortened by 5 bases and J by 1 base, with 5 bases between the two germline ends. As DNA, the CDR3 is TGTGCCAGCAGTTACAGCCAAGAGACCCAGTACTTC. Translating gives CASSYSQETQYF.

The chain recombines TRBV5-4 with TRBJ2-5; 8 bases fit TRBD1. Germline values: CDR1 SGHNT, CDR2 YYREEE (reference sequence). This CDR3 has 17 amino acids. V lost 2 bases, J lost 5 bases, and 14 bases stayed unmatched. The CDR3 sequence: CASSFPESRGPGETQYF. CDR3 DNA: TGTGCCAGCAGCTTCCCCGAATCCAGGGGGCCGGGGGAGACCCAGTACTTC.